This T cell receptor (beta chain) was captured by sequencing in a study of blood T cell repertoires in COVID-19. At the level of the study: Samples taken during acute and convalescent COVID-19 were collected in the United States, Italy and Spain. In each case, the material was cDNA or gDNA derived from T cells, B-cell-depleted T cells, or PBMCs.

The table lists this clone with a count of one. An end of the junction differs from the germline gene, which may be a read error. Per the study methods: Cell counts per sample came from amplifying reference gene primers. TCRdb's copy holds only in-frame clones and misses some; the assay was immunoSEQ multiplex PCR. V and J calls and clone size come straight from that table; D and trimming were deduced from the DNA. The table records about 210,000 clones, almost 85% of them present only once. In Seattle, patients joined the study during active infection and were tracked longitudinally. Germline lookup yields CDR1 SSHAT and CDR2 FNYEAQ (reference sequence). The CDR3 covers 13 residues.

The rearrangement links TRBV7-7 to TRBJ2-1, with D perhaps matching TRBD1 (5 bases). The TCR sequence derives from a woman aged 70 to 79 with COVID-19, enrolled during active disease. The sequencing sample was made of peripheral blood. The CDR3 DNA is TGTGCTAGCAGCCAAGCAGGGAACCGTGAGCAGTTCTTC. Translating it yields CASSQAGNREQFF.